This T cell receptor beta chain was recorded in a study of T-cell reconstitution after alpha-beta-depleted transplantation in children. V dropped 3 bases and J dropped 5; count of bases not matched to a gene: 6. Germline V gene lookup returns CDR1 DFQATT and CDR2 SNEGSKA (reference sequence). CDR3 length: 13 residues. Molecular barcoding with unique molecular identifiers was used for the TCRbeta library. TCRdb reprocessed the PCR reads via MiXCR and lists one record per CDR3 protein. Among about 500,000 distinct CDR3 sequences, 32% were seen once, and the ten largest hold 2% to 2.5%. This clonotype was counted between two and nine times.

Sequences were derived from PBMCs from the stem cell graft donor, sampled from the stem cell graft. The chain recombines TRBV20-1 with TRBJ1-1; TRBD1 agrees at 7 bases. The sequence was obtained from a human donor who donated a stem cell graft to a child with aplastic anemia. The CDR3 DNA sequence: TGCAGTGCTAGCAACCAGGGGGGAACTGAAGCTTTCTTT. Translation gives CSASNQGGTEAFF.